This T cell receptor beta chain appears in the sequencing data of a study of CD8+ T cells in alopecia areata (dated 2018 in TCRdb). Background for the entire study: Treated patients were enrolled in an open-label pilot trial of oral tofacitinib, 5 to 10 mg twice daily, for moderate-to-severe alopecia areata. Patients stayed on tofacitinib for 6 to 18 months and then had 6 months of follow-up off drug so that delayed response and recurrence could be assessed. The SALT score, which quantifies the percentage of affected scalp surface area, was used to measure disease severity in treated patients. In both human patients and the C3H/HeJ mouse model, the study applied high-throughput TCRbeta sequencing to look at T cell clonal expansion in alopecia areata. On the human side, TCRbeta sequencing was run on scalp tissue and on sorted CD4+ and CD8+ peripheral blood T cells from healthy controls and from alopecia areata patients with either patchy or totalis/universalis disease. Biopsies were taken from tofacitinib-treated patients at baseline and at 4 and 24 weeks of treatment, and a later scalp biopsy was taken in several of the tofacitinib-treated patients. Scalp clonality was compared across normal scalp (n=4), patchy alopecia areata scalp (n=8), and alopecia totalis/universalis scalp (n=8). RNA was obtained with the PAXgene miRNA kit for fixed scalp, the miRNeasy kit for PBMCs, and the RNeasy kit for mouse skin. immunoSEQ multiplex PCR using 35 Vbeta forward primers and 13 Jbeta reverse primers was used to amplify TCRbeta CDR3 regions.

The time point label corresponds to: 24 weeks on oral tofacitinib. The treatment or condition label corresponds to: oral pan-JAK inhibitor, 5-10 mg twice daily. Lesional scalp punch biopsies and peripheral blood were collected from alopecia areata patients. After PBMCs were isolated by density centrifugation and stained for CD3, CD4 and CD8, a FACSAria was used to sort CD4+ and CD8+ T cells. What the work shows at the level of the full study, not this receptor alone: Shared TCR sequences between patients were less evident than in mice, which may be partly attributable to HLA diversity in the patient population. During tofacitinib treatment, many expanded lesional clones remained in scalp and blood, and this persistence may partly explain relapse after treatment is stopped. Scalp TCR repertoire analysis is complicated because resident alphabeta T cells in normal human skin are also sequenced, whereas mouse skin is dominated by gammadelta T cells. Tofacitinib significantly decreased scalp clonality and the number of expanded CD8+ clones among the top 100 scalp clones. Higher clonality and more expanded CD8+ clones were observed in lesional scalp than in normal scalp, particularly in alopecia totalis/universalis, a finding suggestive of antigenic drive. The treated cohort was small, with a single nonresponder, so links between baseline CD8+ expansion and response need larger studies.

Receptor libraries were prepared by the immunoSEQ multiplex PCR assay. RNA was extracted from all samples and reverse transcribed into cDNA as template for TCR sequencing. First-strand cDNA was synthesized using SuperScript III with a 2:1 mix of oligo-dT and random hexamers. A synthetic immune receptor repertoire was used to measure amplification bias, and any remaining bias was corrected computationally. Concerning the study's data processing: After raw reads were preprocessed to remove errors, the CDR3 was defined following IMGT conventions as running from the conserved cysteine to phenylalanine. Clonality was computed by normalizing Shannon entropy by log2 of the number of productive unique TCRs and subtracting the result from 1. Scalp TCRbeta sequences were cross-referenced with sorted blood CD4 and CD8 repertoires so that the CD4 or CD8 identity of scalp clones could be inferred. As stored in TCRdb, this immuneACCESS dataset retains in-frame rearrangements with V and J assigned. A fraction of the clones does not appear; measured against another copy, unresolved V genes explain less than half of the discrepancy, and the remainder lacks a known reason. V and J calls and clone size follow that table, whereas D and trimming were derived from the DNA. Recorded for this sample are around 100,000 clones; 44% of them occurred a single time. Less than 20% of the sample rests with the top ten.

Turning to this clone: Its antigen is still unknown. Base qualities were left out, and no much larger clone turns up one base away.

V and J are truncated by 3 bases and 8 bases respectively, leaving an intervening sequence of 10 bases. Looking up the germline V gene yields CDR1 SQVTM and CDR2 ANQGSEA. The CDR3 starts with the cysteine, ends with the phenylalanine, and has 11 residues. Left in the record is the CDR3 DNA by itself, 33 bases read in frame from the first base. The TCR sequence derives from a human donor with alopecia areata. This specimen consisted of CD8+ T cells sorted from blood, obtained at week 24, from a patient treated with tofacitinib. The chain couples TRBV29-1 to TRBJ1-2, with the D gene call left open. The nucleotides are TGCAGCGTTGAGACACGGGAAGGCTACACCTTC. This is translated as CSVETREGYTF.